Below, 2 T cell receptor beta chains from the same sample are listed, as sequenced in a study of T-cell memory formation after mild COVID-19. TCRdb processed the 5' RACE reads anew with MiXCR; each CDR3 protein has one entry. The profile shows tens of thousands of distinct CDR3 sequences, less than 15% of them singletons. Sequencing was carried out using PBMCs or a T cell subset sorted from them (not recorded which). Source of these receptors: a man aged 18 to 30 who had mild COVID-19 (a few samples of this study predate the infection). Cell type and time point are not known.

The chain has TRBV4-3 and TRBJ2-1, with 8 bases lining up with TRBD2. The V and J ends lost 2 bases and 8 bases, in that order; junction bases with no gene match: 5. The CDR3 length is 14 residues. The V gene's germline CDR1 is LGHNA and CDR2 YSLEER. CDR3 nucleotides: TGCGCCAGCAGCCAACTTACGGGGGGGCATGAGCAGTTCTTC. It is translated as CASSQLTGGHEQFF.

This clonotype was observed a few times. A much larger clone is a single base away; this may be a read error. The chain links TRBV20-1 to TRBJ2-4; D is unresolved. Germline V gene sequence: CDR1 DFQATT, CDR2 SNEGSKA (reference sequence). The CDR3 is 14 residues long. The CDR3 region is CRTPPGIAKNIQYF. In DNA, the CDR3 is TGCAGGACCCCTCCAGGCATAGCCAAAAACATTCAGTACTTC.